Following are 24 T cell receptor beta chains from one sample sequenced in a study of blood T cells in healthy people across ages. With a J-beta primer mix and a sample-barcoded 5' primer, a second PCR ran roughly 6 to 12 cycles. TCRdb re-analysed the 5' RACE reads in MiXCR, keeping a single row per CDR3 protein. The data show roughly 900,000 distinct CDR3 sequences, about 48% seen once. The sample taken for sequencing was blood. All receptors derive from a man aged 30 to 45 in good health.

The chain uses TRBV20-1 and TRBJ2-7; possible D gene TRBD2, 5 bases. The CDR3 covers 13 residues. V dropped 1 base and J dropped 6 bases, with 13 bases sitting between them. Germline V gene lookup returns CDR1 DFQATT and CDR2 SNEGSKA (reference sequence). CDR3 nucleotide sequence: TGCAGTGCTAGAGTCCGAACTAGATTCGAGCAGTACTTC. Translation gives CSARVRTRFEQYF.

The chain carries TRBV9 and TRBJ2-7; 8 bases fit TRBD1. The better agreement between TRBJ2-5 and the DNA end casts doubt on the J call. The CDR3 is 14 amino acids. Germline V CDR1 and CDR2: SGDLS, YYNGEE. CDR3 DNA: TGTGCCAGCAGCGGGGGACAGGCGGGTCAGACCCAGTACTTC. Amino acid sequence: CASSGGQAGQTQYF.

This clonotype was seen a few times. The DNA for the CDR3 is TGCAGCGCAACACCCGCCGGGACAGGGGGCTACGAGCAGTACTTC. Translation gives CSATPAGTGGYEQYF. This chain links TRBV29-1 with TRBJ2-7; 11 positions match TRBD1. V lost 7 bases, J lost 3 bases, and 11 bases stayed unmatched. Germline assignment: CDR1 SQVTM and CDR2 ANQGSEA. The CDR3 is made up of 15 amino acids.

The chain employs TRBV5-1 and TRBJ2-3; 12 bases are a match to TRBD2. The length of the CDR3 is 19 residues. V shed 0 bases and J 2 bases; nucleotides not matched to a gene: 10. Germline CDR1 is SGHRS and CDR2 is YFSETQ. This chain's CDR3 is CASSLGLAGDQVHTDTQYF. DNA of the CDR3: TGCGCCAGCAGCTTGGGACTAGCGGGGGACCAAGTACACACAGATACGCAGTATTTT.

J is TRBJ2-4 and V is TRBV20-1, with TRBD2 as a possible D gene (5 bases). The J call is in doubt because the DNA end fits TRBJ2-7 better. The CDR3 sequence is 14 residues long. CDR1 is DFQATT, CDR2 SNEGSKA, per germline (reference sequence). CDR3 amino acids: CSAKGLRSSYEQYF. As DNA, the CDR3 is TGCAGTGCTAAAGGACTTCGAAGCTCCTACGAGCAGTACTTC.

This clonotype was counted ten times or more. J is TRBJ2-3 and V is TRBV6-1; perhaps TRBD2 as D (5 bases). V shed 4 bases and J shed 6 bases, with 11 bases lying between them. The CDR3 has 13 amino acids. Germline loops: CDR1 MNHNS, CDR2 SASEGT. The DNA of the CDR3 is TGTGCCAGCAGTGCTCAGCGCGGGGATACGCAGTATTTT. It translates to CASSAQRGDTQYF.

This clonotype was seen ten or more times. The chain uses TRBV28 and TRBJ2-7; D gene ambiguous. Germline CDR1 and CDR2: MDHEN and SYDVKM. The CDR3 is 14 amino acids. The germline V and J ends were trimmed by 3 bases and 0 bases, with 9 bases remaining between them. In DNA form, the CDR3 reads TGTGCCAGCAGTTTTCCCCTTAGCTCCTACGAGCAGTACTTC. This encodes CASSFPLSSYEQYF.

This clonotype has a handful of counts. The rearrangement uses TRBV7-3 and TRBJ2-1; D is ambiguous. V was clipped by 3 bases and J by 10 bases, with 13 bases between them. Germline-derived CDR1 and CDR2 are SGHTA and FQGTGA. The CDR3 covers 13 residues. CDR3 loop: CASSLSRAREQFF. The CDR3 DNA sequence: TGTGCCAGCAGCTTGAGTCGCGCCCGGGAGCAGTTCTTC.

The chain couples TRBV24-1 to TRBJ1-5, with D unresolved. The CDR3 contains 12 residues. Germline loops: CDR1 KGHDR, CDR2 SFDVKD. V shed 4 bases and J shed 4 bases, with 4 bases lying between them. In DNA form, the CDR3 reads TGTGCCACCAGTGACCTTAATCAGCCCCAGCATTTT. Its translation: CATSDLNQPQHF.

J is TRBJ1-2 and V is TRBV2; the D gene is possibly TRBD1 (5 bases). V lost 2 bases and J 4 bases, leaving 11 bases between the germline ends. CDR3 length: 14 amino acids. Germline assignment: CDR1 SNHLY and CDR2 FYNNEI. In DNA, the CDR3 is TGTGCCAGCAGTGAACAAGGGACCCCCTATGGCTACACCTTC. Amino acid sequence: CASSEQGTPYGYTF.

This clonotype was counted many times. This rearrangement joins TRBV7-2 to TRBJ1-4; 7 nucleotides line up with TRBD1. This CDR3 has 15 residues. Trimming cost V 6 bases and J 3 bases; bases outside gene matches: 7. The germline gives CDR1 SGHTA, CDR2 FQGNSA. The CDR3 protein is CASRRSGQSNEKLFF. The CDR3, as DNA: TGTGCCAGCAGACGATCGGGACAGTCTAATGAAAAACTGTTTTTT.

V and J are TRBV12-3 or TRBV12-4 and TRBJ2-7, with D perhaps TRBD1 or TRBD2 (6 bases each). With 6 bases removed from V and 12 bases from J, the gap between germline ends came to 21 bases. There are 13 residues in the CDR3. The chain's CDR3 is CASRPRDKVRAYF. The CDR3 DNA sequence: TGTGCCAGCAGACCGCGGGACAAGGTTCGAGCGTACTTC.

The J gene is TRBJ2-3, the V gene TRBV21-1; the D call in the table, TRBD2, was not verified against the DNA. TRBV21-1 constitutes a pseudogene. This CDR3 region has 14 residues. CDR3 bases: TGTGCCAGCAGCAAAGGCCGGAGGGCAGATACGCAGTATTTT. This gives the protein CASSKGRRADTQYF.

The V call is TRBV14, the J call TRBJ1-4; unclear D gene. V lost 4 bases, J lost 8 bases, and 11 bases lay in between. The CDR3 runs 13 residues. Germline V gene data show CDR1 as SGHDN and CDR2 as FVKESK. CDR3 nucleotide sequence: TGTGCCAGCAGCCGAGCGGCTCAGGAAAAACTGTTTTTT. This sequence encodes CASSRAAQEKLFF.

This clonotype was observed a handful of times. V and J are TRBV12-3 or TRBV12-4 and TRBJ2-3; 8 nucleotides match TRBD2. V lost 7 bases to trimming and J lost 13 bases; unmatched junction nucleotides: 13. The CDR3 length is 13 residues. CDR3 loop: CASTLETGGVEYF. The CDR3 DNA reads TGTGCCAGCACCCTGGAGACGGGGGGGGTTGAGTATTTT.

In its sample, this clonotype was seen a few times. The CDR3 reads CASSGRGESYEQYF. Here the CDR3 DNA reads TGTGCCAGCAGCGGACGGGGGGAATCCTACGAGCAGTACTTC. The V gene is TRBV3-1, the J gene TRBJ2-7; 7 bases fit TRBD2. The CDR3 totals 14 residues. V was clipped by 5 bases and J by 1 base; unmatched bases: 5. Germline V gives CDR1 LGHDT, CDR2 YNNKEL (reference sequence).

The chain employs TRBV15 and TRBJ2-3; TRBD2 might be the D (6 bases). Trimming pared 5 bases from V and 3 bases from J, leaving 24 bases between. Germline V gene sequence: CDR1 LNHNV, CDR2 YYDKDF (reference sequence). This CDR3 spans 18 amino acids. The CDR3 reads CATSPEPSQGGRTDTQYF. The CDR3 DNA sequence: TGTGCCACCAGCCCCGAACCCTCGCAGGGAGGAAGGACAGATACGCAGTATTTT. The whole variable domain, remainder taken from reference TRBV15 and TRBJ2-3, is DAMVIQNPRYQVTQFGKPVTLSCSQTLNHNVMYWYQQKSSQAPKLLFHYYDKDFNNEADTPDNFQSRRPNTSFCFLDIRSPGLGDTAMYLCATSPEPSQGGRTDTQYFGPGTRLTVL.

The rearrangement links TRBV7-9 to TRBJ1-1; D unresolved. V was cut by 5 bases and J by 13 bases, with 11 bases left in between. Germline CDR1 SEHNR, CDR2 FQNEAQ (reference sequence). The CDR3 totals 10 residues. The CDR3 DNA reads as TGTGCCAGCAGCCCCGGGGATGATTTCTTT. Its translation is CASSPGDDFF.

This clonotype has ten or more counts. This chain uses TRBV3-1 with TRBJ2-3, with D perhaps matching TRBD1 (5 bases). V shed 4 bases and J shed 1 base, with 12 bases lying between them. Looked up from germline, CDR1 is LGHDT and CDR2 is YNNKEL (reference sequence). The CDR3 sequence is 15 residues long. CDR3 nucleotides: TGTGCCAGCAGCCCCCGGATACAGGGCACAGATACGCAGTATTTT. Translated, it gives CASSPRIQGTDTQYF.

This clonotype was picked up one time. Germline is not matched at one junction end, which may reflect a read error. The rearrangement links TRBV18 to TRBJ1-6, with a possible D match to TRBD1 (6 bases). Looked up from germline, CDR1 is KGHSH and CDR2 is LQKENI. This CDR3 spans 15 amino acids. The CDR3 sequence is CASSLLGQNNSPLHF. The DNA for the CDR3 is TGCGCCAGCTCACTTCTCGGACAGAATAATTCACCCCTCCACTTT.

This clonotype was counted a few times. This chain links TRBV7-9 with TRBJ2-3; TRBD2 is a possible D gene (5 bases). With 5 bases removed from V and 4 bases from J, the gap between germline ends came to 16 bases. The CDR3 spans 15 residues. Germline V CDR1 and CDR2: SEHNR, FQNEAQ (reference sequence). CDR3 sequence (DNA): TGTGCCAGCAGCCGAGCGGACCGAAACGCAGATACGCAGTATTTT. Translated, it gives CASSRADRNADTQYF.

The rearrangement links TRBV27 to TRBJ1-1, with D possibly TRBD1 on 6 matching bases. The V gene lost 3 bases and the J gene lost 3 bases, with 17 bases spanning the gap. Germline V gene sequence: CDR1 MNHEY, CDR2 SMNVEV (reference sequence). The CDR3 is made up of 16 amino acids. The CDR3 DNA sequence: TGTGCCAGCAGTTTCATCCCAGGGGTCTTATACACTGAAGCTTTCTTT. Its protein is CASSFIPGVLYTEAFF.

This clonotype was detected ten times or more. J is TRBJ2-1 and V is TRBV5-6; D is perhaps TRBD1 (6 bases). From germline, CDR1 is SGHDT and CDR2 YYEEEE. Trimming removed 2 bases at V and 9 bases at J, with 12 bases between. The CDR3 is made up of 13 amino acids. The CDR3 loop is CASSLPTGSEQFF. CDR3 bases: TGTGCCAGCAGCTTACCAACAGGGTCTGAGCAGTTCTTC.

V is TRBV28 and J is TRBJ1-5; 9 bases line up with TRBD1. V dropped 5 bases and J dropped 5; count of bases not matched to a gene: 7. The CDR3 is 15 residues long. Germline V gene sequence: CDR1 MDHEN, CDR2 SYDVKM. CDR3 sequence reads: CASSPYGQGYQPQHF. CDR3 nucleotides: TGTGCCAGCAGTCCCTACGGACAGGGGTATCAGCCCCAGCATTTT.